Following are 14 T cell receptor beta chains from one sample sequenced in a study of graft-versus-host responses after intestinal transplantation. The method was immunoSEQ multiplex PCR; TCRdb's version includes in-frame clones alone and lacks a portion of them. The sample includes some 23,000 clones, around 82% seen only once; the top ten take approximately 0.93%. Their antigens remain unidentified. Sequences were derived from unstimulated CD8+ T cells sorted from spleen or lymph node cells, sampled before transplant. The receptors were sampled from a human donor who was the organ donor for an intestinal transplant.

The rearrangement links TRBV4-1 to TRBJ1-5; TRBD1 agrees at 7 bases. Germline values: CDR1 MGHRA, CDR2 YSYEKL. V shed 1 base and J 3 bases; nucleotides not matched to a gene: 3. The CDR3 is 15 amino acids. The CDR3 DNA follows: TGCGCCAGCAGCCAAGCACAGGGGTACAATCAGCCCCAGCATTTT. Its protein product is CASSQAQGYNQPQHF.

This clone occurred once. The chain links TRBV13 to TRBJ2-1; 7 bases agree with TRBD1. This CDR3 spans 16 amino acids. V shed 0 bases and J 12 bases; nucleotides not matched to a gene: 14. Per germline, CDR1 PRHDT and CDR2 FYEKMQ (reference sequence). Here the CDR3 reads CASSLGRGQRRVMQFF. DNA of the CDR3: TGTGCCAGCAGCTTAGGACGGGGACAGAGGAGAGTGATGCAGTTCTTC.

The chain uses TRBV5-6 and TRBJ2-5, with 7 bases aligning to TRBD1. The CDR3 covers 14 residues. CDR1 and CDR2 from the germline V gene are SGHDT and YYEEEE. Trimming at V came to 2 bases and at J to 3 bases, leaving 4 bases not matched to a gene. The CDR3 DNA reads TGTGCCAGCAGCTTCTCCGGGACAGAAGAGACCCAGTACTTC. Encoded protein: CASSFSGTEETQYF. Complete variable domain (other parts from reference TRBV5-6 and TRBJ2-5): DAGVTQSPTHLIKTRGQQVTLRCSPKSGHDTVSWYQQALGQGPQFIFQYYEEEERQRGNFPDRFSGHQFPNYSSELNVNALLLGDSALYLCASSFSGTEETQYFGPGTRLLVL.

The V gene is TRBV7-6, the J gene TRBJ1-2; a possible D gene is TRBD1 (5 bases). Germline CDR1 SGHVS, CDR2 FNYEAQ. V dropped 5 bases and J dropped 4 bases, with 11 bases sitting between them. CDR3 size: 13 residues. The CDR3 here is CASSAGRGYGYTF. DNA of the CDR3: TGTGCCAGCAGCGCGGGGAGGGGCTATGGCTACACCTTC.

This clone was detected a few times. This chain connects TRBV18 to TRBJ2-7; TRBD2 might be the D (6 bases). The V gene's germline CDR1 is KGHSH and CDR2 LQKENI. Trimming stripped 0 bases from V and 4 bases from J, with 7 bases between. The CDR3 runs to 13 residues. CDR3 residues: CASSPPGTYEQYF. In DNA, the CDR3 is TGTGCCAGCTCACCACCCGGGACTTACGAGCAGTACTTC. The whole variable domain, remainder taken from reference TRBV18 and TRBJ2-7, is NAGVMQNPRHLVRRRGQEARLRCSPMKGHSHVYWYRQLPEEGLKFMVYLQKENIIDESGMPKERFSAEFPKEGPSILRIQQVVRGDSAAYFCASSPPGTYEQYFGPGTRLTVT.

The chain couples TRBV5-8 to TRBJ1-2, with no clear D. Germline assignment: CDR1 SGHTS and CDR2 YDEGEE. CDR3 size: 15 residues. Deletions cut 6 bases from V and 5 bases from J, with 20 bases between. The CDR3 sequence is CASTHRPADRYGYTF. The CDR3 nucleotides are TGTGCCAGCACCCATCGGCCCGCGGACCGGTATGGCTACACCTTC.

The table lists this clone with a count of one. The chain carries TRBV19 and TRBJ1-1; the D is unclear. Per germline, CDR1 LNHDA and CDR2 SQIVND (reference sequence). This CDR3 has 11 residues. Trimming stripped 11 bases from V and 3 bases from J, with 10 bases between. In DNA, the CDR3 is TGTGCCGCGACTAGGCACACTGAAGCTTTCTTT. Its protein product is CAATRHTEAFF.

DNA for the CDR3: TGTGCCAGCAGCTTGCCAGGGGGATACGAGCAGTACTTC. As protein: CASSLPGGYEQYF. The chain is built from TRBV5-4 and TRBJ2-5, with 7 positions matching TRBD1. The DNA end is more similar to TRBJ2-7, so the J call may be wrong. In germline, CDR1 is SGHNT, CDR2 YYREEE (reference sequence). The CDR3 has 13 amino acids.

This clone was seen just once. V gene TRBV9 combines with J gene TRBJ2-1; TRBD2 aligns across 8 bases. Losses at the gene ends were 0 bases for V and 5 bases for J; bases not matched to a gene: 1. Germline V gene lookup returns CDR1 SGDLS and CDR2 YYNGEE. The CDR3 covers 14 residues. The CDR3 sequence is CASSVGGRNNEQFF. The DNA for the CDR3 is TGTGCCAGCAGCGTAGGCGGGAGGAACAATGAGCAGTTCTTC.

The V call is TRBV13, the J call TRBJ1-1; no clear D gene. CDR1 and CDR2 from the germline V gene are PRHDT and FYEKMQ (reference sequence). Trimming stripped 5 bases from V and 5 bases from J, with 12 bases between. CDR3 length equals 13 residues. The CDR3 loop reads CASSLERGTEAFF. The CDR3 coding sequence is TGTGCCAGCAGCCTAGAGAGAGGGACTGAAGCTTTCTTT.

This chain uses TRBV10-1 with TRBJ2-2; 7 bases align to TRBD2. The germline gives CDR1 WNHNN, CDR2 SYGVQD (reference sequence). The CDR3 covers 14 residues. After removal of 6 bases from V and 1 base from J, the junction contained 2 bases not matched to a gene. The CDR3 here is CASSPSGNTGELFF. The CDR3 coding sequence is TGCGCCAGCAGCCCTAGCGGGAACACCGGGGAGCTGTTTTTT.

CDR3 bases: TGTGCCAGTAGTATAGGCGGGAGGAGCACAGATACGCAGTATTTT. Translating it yields CASSIGGRSTDTQYF. The chain couples TRBV19 to TRBJ2-3, with 8 bases aligning to TRBD2. The germline V gene encodes CDR1 LNHDA and CDR2 SQIVND (reference sequence). J gave up 0 bases and V 1 base, and 0 bases lay outside the gene matches. This CDR3 region has 15 residues.

This clone was counted a single time. A junction boundary mismatches the germline segment, possibly from a read error. The same CDR3 can be traced to other DNA sequences in this sample. This chain connects TRBV7-8 to TRBJ2-7, with a possible D match to TRBD2 (6 bases). The length of the CDR3 is 13 residues. Per the germline V gene, CDR1 is SGHVS and CDR2 is FQNEAQ. As DNA, the CDR3 is TGCGCCAGCAGCTCGGGGGTGAACTACGAGCAGTACTTC. Translation: CASSSGVNYEQYF.

The chain joins TRBV7-9 to TRBJ2-3; unclear D gene. V was trimmed by 3 bases and J by 2 bases, leaving 0 bases between them. The germline V gene has CDR1 SEHNR and CDR2 FQNEAQ (reference sequence). CDR3 length: 11 amino acids. CDR3 amino acids: CASSFTDTQYF. In DNA, the CDR3 is TGTGCCAGCAGCTTCACAGATACGCAGTATTTT.